This is a list of T cell receptor beta chains from one sample in a study of neurological immune-mediated disorders. TCRdb called the 5' RACE reads again in MiXCR, with one record for every CDR3 protein. The sample holds tens of thousands of distinct CDR3 sequences; 3.8% are singletons and the top ten take 2.2%. Sequencing input: PBMCs. The receptors were gathered from a man aged 25 to 40 with multiple sclerosis. Each CDR3 is given with its conserved first and last residue. The order of the fields is V gene, D gene, J gene, clone size, CDR3 protein, CDR3 DNA. A D gene is named only where the DNA matches it firmly. Clone size is not always given. Where it is, it says once, few, many or a class for expanded clones.

TRBV15	-	TRBJ1-5	many	CATSRDKGNQPQHF	TGTGCCACCAGCAGAGACAAGGGAAATCAGCCCCAGCATTTT
TRBV12-3/TRBV12-4	TRBD1	TRBJ1-5	many	CASSTGVSNQPQHF	TGTGCCAGCAGCACAGGGGTTAGCAATCAGCCCCAGCATTTT
TRBV12-3/TRBV12-4	-	TRBJ1-6	-	CASNTLQGYNSPLHF	TGTGCCAGCAATACCCTTCAGGGGTATAATTCACCCCTCCACTTT
TRBV7-2	-	TRBJ2-6	many	CASLLRGSGANVLTF	TGTGCCAGCCTCCTACGGGGGTCTGGGGCCAACGTCCTGACTTTC
TRBV9	TRBD2	TRBJ2-1	many	CASSVEGGGIYNEQFF	TGTGCCAGCAGCGTAGAGGGCGGGGGGATATACAATGAGCAGTTCTTC
TRBV6-1	-	TRBJ2-1	many	CASSEYTYNEQFF	TGTGCCAGCAGTGAATACACCTACAATGAGCAGTTCTTC
TRBV5-1	-	TRBJ2-1	medium-sized	CASSLEDSSYNEQFF	TGCGCCAGCAGCTTGGAGGACAGCTCCTACAATGAGCAGTTCTTC
TRBV5-5	-	TRBJ1-5	-	CASSPGPGGNQPQHF	TGTGCCAGCAGCCCGGGACCGGGTGGCAATCAGCCCCAGCATTTT
TRBV12-3/TRBV12-4	-	TRBJ1-2	-	CASSRTSNYGYTF	TGTGCCAGCAGTCGGACAAGTAACTATGGCTACACCTTC
TRBV6-5	TRBD1	TRBJ2-3	many	CASSYGQGATDTQYF	TGTGCCAGCAGTTACGGACAGGGGGCGACAGATACGCAGTATTTT
TRBV5-1	TRBD1	TRBJ1-6	-	CASSLGTADNSPLNF	TGCGCCAGCAGCCTAGGGACAGCTGATAATTCACCCCTCAACTTT
TRBV20-1	TRBD2	TRBJ2-2	many	CSARVAGVNTGELFF	TGCAGTGCTAGAGTTGCGGGGGTCAACACCGGGGAGCTGTTTTTT
TRBV20-1	-	TRBJ2-3	many	CSARVVGDGARTDTQYF	TGCAGTGCTAGAGTGGTTGGGGACGGGGCGAGGACAGATACGCAGTATTTT
TRBV10-3	TRBD1	TRBJ1-2	few	CATGTGKDYGYTF	TGTGCCACCGGGACAGGGAAGGACTATGGCTACACCTTC
TRBV7-9	-	TRBJ1-1	many	CASSLLTEAFF	TGTGCCAGCAGCTTACTAACTGAAGCTTTCTTT
TRBV6-5	TRBD1	TRBJ1-2	many	CASRLLRDRGEGYGYTF	TGTGCCAGCAGATTACTCCGGGACAGGGGGGAAGGCTATGGCTACACCTTC
TRBV7-2	TRBD2	TRBJ2-3	-	CASSLRLAGGSTDTQYF	TGTGCCAGCAGCTTGAGACTAGCGGGGGGTTCCACAGATACGCAGTATTTT
TRBV4-3	-	TRBJ2-6	many	CASSHTQGSGANVLTF	TGCGCCAGCAGCCATACCCAGGGTTCAGGGGCCAACGTCCTGACTTTC
TRBV12-3/TRBV12-4	-	TRBJ1-1	-	CASSLAKTGLMNTEAFF	TGTGCCAGCAGTTTAGCTAAAACGGGCCTCATGAACACTGAAGCTTTCTTT
TRBV12-3/TRBV12-4	-	TRBJ2-3	many	CASSNREWDTQYF	TGTGCCAGCAGCAACAGGGAGTGGGATACGCAGTATTTT
TRBV4-2	-	TRBJ2-2	many	CASSQERGGWNTGELFF	TGTGCCAGCAGCCAAGAAAGAGGCGGGTGGAACACCGGGGAGCTGTTTTTT
TRBV5-1	TRBD1	TRBJ2-7	many	CASSGKDRTYEQYF	TGCGCCAGCAGCGGGAAGGACAGGACCTACGAGCAGTACTTC
TRBV5-1	TRBD2	TRBJ2-5	-	CASSPTSANQETQYF	TGCGCCAGCAGCCCTACTAGCGCCAACCAAGAGACCCAGTACTTC
TRBV12-3/TRBV12-4	-	TRBJ1-5	-	CASSPPGGNQPQHF	TGTGCCAGCAGCCCCCCGGGGGGCAATCAGCCCCAGCATTTT
TRBV7-2	-	TRBJ1-6	many	CASSPDTLDGPLHF	TGTGCCAGCAGCCCCGACACCCTCGATGGACCCCTCCACTTT
TRBV9	-	TRBJ1-1	many	CASSVGGLSTEAFF	TGTGCCAGCAGCGTAGGTGGGCTGAGCACTGAAGCTTTCTTT
TRBV5-1	-	TRBJ1-2	many	CASSLEAPGYGYTF	TGCGCCAGCAGCTTGGAGGCCCCGGGCTATGGCTACACCTTC
TRBV20-1	TRBD1	TRBJ1-6	many	CSGTTGAENSPLHF	TGCAGTGGTACTACAGGGGCCGAGAATTCACCCCTCCACTTT
TRBV7-9	TRBD2	TRBJ2-1	many	CASSFLGLAASYNEQFF	TGTGCCAGCAGCTTCCTCGGGCTAGCGGCCTCCTACAATGAGCAGTTCTTC
TRBV7-7	-	TRBJ2-2	few	CASSDHRLPTGELFF	TGTGCTAGCAGCGACCACAGGTTACCAACCGGGGAGCTGTTTTTT
TRBV7-9	TRBD1	TRBJ2-1	many	CASSLYQTGGNEQFF	TGTGCCAGCAGCTTATACCAGACAGGGGGCAATGAGCAGTTCTTC
TRBV25-1	TRBD1	TRBJ1-5	many	CASSPGQGIQPQHF	TGTGCCAGCAGCCCGGGACAGGGGATTCAGCCCCAGCATTTT
TRBV7-8	-	TRBJ2-7	many	CASSLAWGKAYEQYF	TGTGCCAGCAGCTTAGCTTGGGGAAAGGCCTACGAGCAGTACTTC
TRBV9	-	TRBJ2-3	many	CASSVAVPDTQYF	TGTGCCAGCAGCGTAGCGGTCCCAGATACGCAGTATTTT
TRBV10-3	-	TRBJ2-7	many	CAISEPGGTGSYEQYF	TGTGCCATCAGTGAGCCCGGAGGGACGGGTTCCTACGAGCAGTACTTC
TRBV2	-	TRBJ2-2	-	CASSGNWGAAGELFF	TGTGCCAGCAGTGGGAACTGGGGGGCGGCCGGGGAGCTGTTTTTT
TRBV12-3/TRBV12-4	TRBD1	TRBJ1-1	many	CASSQTGSTEAFF	TGTGCCAGCAGCCAGACAGGGAGCACTGAAGCTTTCTTT
TRBV5-1	-	TRBJ1-1	-	CASSNDLGTEAFF	TGCGCCAGCAGCAATGACCTGGGGACTGAAGCTTTCTTT
TRBV20-1	TRBD2	TRBJ2-1	many	CSAPQLAGARDEQFF	TGCAGTGCCCCACAACTAGCGGGGGCCAGGGATGAGCAGTTCTTC
TRBV27	-	TRBJ2-3	many	CASSPILGDTQYF	TGTGCCAGCAGTCCCATTCTTGGAGATACGCAGTATTTT
TRBV7-2	TRBD1	TRBJ2-7	many	CASSLRDRGYEQYF	TGTGCCAGCAGCCTACGGGACAGGGGCTACGAGCAGTACTTC
TRBV7-2	-	TRBJ1-5	-	CASSPQERQPQHF	TGTGCCAGCAGCCCACAGGAACGTCAGCCCCAGCATTTT
TRBV5-1	-	TRBJ1-6	many	CASRDSPSSYNSPLHF	TGCGCCAGCCGGGACTCCCCGAGCTCCTATAATTCACCCCTCCACTTT
TRBV6-5	-	TRBJ2-2	many	CASSSRLGGELFF	TGTGCCAGCAGTTCCAGGCTTGGCGGGGAGCTGTTTTTT
TRBV27	TRBD1	TRBJ1-2	many	CASRPSGGGYTF	TGTGCCAGCAGACCCTCAGGGGGCGGCTACACCTTC